These T cell receptor beta chains were read from a single sample in a study of T cell responses to AZD1222 COVID-19 vaccine. Data came from immunoSEQ multiplex PCR; TCRdb stores just in-frame clones and leaves some out. Of around 26,000 clones listed, roughly 88% are singletons. The sample in question was peripheral blood, obtained 28 days after the second AZD1222 dose. All receptors come from an adult who received the AZD1222 COVID-19 vaccine. CDR3s leave out the opening cysteine and the closing phenylalanine or tryptophan. Each record gives: V gene, clone size, J gene, CDR3 length, CDR3 protein. Clone size, where shown, is once, few, many, or a class for clones that have expanded.

>TRBV7-2|-|TRBJ1-1|11
ASSSTWNTEAF
>TRBV6-5|-|TRBJ2-3|13
ASSYATGGEDTQY
>TRBV5-6|-|TRBJ1-2|11
ASSSGQAYGYT
>TRBV7-9|-|TRBJ2-7|13
ASSPEGRGGYEQY
>TRBV7-2|-|TRBJ2-2|13
ASIAQGVNTGELF
>TRBV27|-|TRBJ1-3|15
ASSRQGRMGSGNTIY
>TRBV18|-|TRBJ2-3|14
ASSPGQGGGADTQY
>TRBV3-1/TRBV3-2|-|TRBJ2-5|12
ASSQDTTLGTQY
>TRBV19|-|TRBJ1-3|14
ASSKVQGASGNTIY
>TRBV28|-|TRBJ1-2|15
ASSGRDRGGGAYGYT
>TRBV6-5|-|TRBJ1-2|13
ASILSGGANYGYT
>TRBV27|-|TRBJ1-1|14
ASSLASAVGGTEAF
>TRBV6-1|-|TRBJ1-1|12
ASSDGQTNTEAF
>TRBV7-8|-|TRBJ1-2|13
ASSLAETGNYGYT
>TRBV7-2|-|TRBJ2-5|15
ASSLAQWPVSMGTQY
>TRBV19|-|TRBJ1-5|14
ASPRVFPRGYQPQH
>TRBV3-1/TRBV3-2|-|TRBJ1-5|13
ASSQDLQSNQPQH
>TRBV10-2|-|TRBJ2-2|12
ASRNEGAGGELF
>TRBV15|-|TRBJ2-1|14
ATSREEGAARNEQF
>TRBV12-3/TRBV12-4|-|TRBJ2-2|11
ASTDSNTGELF
>TRBV7-7|-|TRBJ2-5|13
ASSSGTGVVETQY
>TRBV7-2|-|TRBJ1-1|11
ASSPIRHTEAF
>TRBV5-1|-|TRBJ2-5|13
ASSLGPQGGETQY
>TRBV6-2/TRBV6-3|-|TRBJ2-7|12
ASSSGPASYEQY
>TRBV20-1|-|TRBJ2-7|9
SAELFYEQY
>TRBV5-1|-|TRBJ2-7|12
ASSTGQGPYEQY
>TRBV2|-|TRBJ1-5|11
ASSGTGIQPQH
>TRBV6-5|-|TRBJ2-5|12
ASSYSGRQETQY
>TRBV11-2|-|TRBJ1-2|16
ASSPIKGSGGVGYGYT
>TRBV7-3|-|TRBJ2-5|14
ASSFAAGGPGETQY
>TRBV19|-|TRBJ2-5|13
ASSPNSLPQETQY
>TRBV2|-|TRBJ1-3|11
ATEFTSGNTIY
>TRBV15|-|TRBJ2-2|13
ATSRGRVGSGELF
>TRBV4-3|-|TRBJ1-2|12
ASSQDRQGTGYT
>TRBV19|-|TRBJ2-7|13
ASSKGTGYDYEQY
>TRBV7-9|-|TRBJ1-2|9
ASSLGLSLT
>TRBV10-3|-|TRBJ2-7|15
AISDLVTEGPSYEQY
>TRBV12-2|-|TRBJ1-6|17
ASRLWGGIHSPGNSPLH
>TRBV19|-|TRBJ1-6|12
ASRVGRAASPLH
>TRBV4-2|-|TRBJ1-6|15
ASSQDWDGTANSPLH
>TRBV28|-|TRBJ2-7|12
ASSYPGGSYEQY
>TRBV4-1|-|TRBJ1-3|13
ASSQVTTSGNTIY
>TRBV28|few|TRBJ1-3|10
ASSLGRNTIY
>TRBV5-1|-|TRBJ2-5|11
ASSLPPQETQY
>TRBV5-6|-|TRBJ1-6|13
ASSLGMATSSPLH
>TRBV5-1|-|TRBJ2-2|13
ASSPDRAGTGELF
>TRBV28|-|TRBJ2-7|12
ASSLGRDSYEQY
>TRBV21-1|-|TRBJ2-7|15
ASSKWEGRERVYEQY
>TRBV29-1|-|TRBJ1-2|12
SVETGAYDYGYT
>TRBV29-1|-|TRBJ2-7|13
SVRGSTGNSYEQY
>TRBV19|-|TRBJ2-2|13
ASSPEQGSPGELF
>TRBV29-1|few|TRBJ1-1|11
SGTATWGTEAF
>TRBV27|-|TRBJ2-7|13
ASSSGLVATYEQY
>TRBV7-3|-|TRBJ2-3|13
ASSLSGLALDTQY
>TRBV29-1|-|TRBJ1-3|13
SVVLGQDPGNTIY